Presented here are 17 T cell receptor beta chains from one specimen sequenced in a study of Graves' ophthalmopathy and Graves' hyperthyroidism. As the template, RNA transcripts were used to amplify TCR beta CDR3 regions. The library came from an HTBI-primed first-round RT-PCR and a second-round multiplex PCR. TCRdb reprocessed the multiplex PCR reads with MiXCR, giving one entry per CDR3 protein. The sample has about 500,000 distinct CDR3 sequences, about 15% seen once; the top ten hold 8% to 10%. The sample was blood. These receptors came from a woman aged 30 to 39 with Graves' ophthalmopathy.

This clonotype has just a few counts. The CDR3 here is CASSPYRDYLRGELFF. The CDR3 region has the DNA TGTGCCAGCAGCCCCTACCGGGACTACCTGAGGGGGGAGCTGTTTTTT. The chain employs TRBV11-2 and TRBJ2-2; 7 bases are a match to TRBD2. Unmatched junction bases numbered 14, after V lost 5 bases and J lost 8 bases. CDR1 is SGHAT, CDR2 FQNNGV, per germline. The CDR3 covers 16 residues.

The chain employs TRBV9 and TRBJ1-6; no clear D gene. CDR3 size: 14 residues. Germline loops: CDR1 SGDLS, CDR2 YYNGEE. The V and J ends lost 0 bases and 6 bases respectively, with 7 bases between them. The chain's CDR3 is CASSVGGSNSPLHF. The DNA for the CDR3 is TGTGCCAGCAGCGTAGGGGGTTCTAATTCACCCCTCCACTTT.

This clonotype appeared many times. The CDR3 DNA follows: TGTGCCAGCAGACCGGACAGGGGGGAGACCCAGTACTTC. This sequence encodes CASRPDRGETQYF. The chain recombines TRBV3-1 with TRBJ2-5; 10 bases align to TRBD1. CDR1 is LGHDT, CDR2 YNNKEL, per germline (reference sequence). V lost 6 bases, J lost 5 bases, and 3 bases stayed unmatched. The CDR3 runs to 13 residues.

This clonotype has a count of ten or more. V is TRBV15 and J is TRBJ1-5; 8 nucleotides align to TRBD1. Trimming cost V 5 bases and J 6 bases; bases outside gene matches: 9. The CDR3 covers 15 residues. In germline, CDR1 is LNHNV, CDR2 YYDKDF (reference sequence). CDR3 bases: TGTGCCACCAGCCCCGACAGGGGACTGGGTCAGCCCCAGCATTTT. Amino acids: CATSPDRGLGQPQHF.

This clonotype was observed at least ten times. This chain joins TRBV11-2 and TRBJ1-1; no reliable D call. Trimming removed 4 bases at V and 1 base at J, with 16 bases between. The germline gives CDR1 SGHAT, CDR2 FQNNGV. CDR3 size: 16 residues. In DNA form, the CDR3 reads TGTGCCAGCAGCTCGTTTCTAGGGAGTTCGAACACTGAAGCTTTCTTT. The encoded protein is CASSSFLGSSNTEAFF.

The chain has TRBV6-5 and TRBJ1-2; 11 bases fit TRBD1. CDR1 and CDR2 from the germline V gene are MNHEY and SVGAGI. J gave up 3 bases and V 2 bases, and 8 bases lay outside the gene matches. The CDR3 is 17 residues long. CDR3: CASSYSLGQGADYGYTF. The CDR3 nucleotides are TGTGCCAGCAGTTACAGCCTTGGACAGGGGGCTGACTATGGCTACACCTTC.

This clonotype was counted many times. CDR3 in amino acids: CASSLAGYTGELFF. The CDR3, as DNA: TGTGCCAGCAGTTTAGCGGGATACACCGGGGAGCTGTTTTTT. The V gene is TRBV6-2 or TRBV6-3, the J gene TRBJ2-2; TRBD2 agrees at 8 bases. The CDR3 has 14 residues. Unmatched junction bases numbered 1, after V lost 4 bases and J lost 3 bases. Germline lookup yields CDR1 MNHEY and CDR2 SVGEGT.

The table lists this clonotype with many counts. The chain uses TRBV7-2 and TRBJ1-2; possibly TRBD1 for D (6 bases). The CDR3 consists of 14 residues. CDR1 is SGHTA, CDR2 FQGNSA, per germline. The V gene lost 5 bases and the J gene lost 4 bases, with 14 bases spanning the gap. CDR3 in amino acids: CASSASGAAYGYTF. CDR3 nucleotide sequence: TGTGCCAGCAGCGCATCAGGGGCAGCCTATGGCTACACCTTC.

This clonotype has at least ten counts. This chain connects TRBV12-3 or TRBV12-4 to TRBJ1-5; D remains unclear. V dropped 5 bases and J dropped 4 bases, with 3 bases sitting between them. The CDR3 spans 11 residues. The CDR3 sequence: CASSLNQPQHF. In DNA, the CDR3 is TGTGCCAGCAGTCTGAATCAGCCCCAGCATTTT.

Concerning this clonotype itself: Germline is not matched at one junction end, which may reflect a read error. J is TRBJ1-1 and V is TRBV28; no clear D gene. CDR3 length equals 13 residues. The germline CDR1 and CDR2 sequences are MDHEN and SYDVKM. CDR3 sequence (DNA): TGTGCCAGCAGTCGACTAATAAACACTGATGCTTTCTTT. Encoded protein: CASSRLINTDAFF.

Many counts were recorded for this clonotype. This chain links TRBV28 with TRBJ1-5; no definite D call. Looked up from germline, CDR1 is MDHEN and CDR2 is SYDVKM. Trimming removed 7 bases from V and 6 bases from J, with 13 bases in between. The CDR3 is made up of 13 amino acids. CDR3 sequence reads: CASTYSLGQPQHF. CDR3 sequence (DNA): TGTGCCAGCACTTACAGTCTCGGTCAGCCCCAGCATTTT.

This clonotype was recorded a few times. The chain joins TRBV6-5 to TRBJ1-1; D might be TRBD1 (5 bases). The V and J ends lost 0 bases and 2 bases respectively, with 13 bases between them. The CDR3 is 16 amino acids. Germline V gene lookup returns CDR1 MNHEY and CDR2 SVGAGI. The CDR3: CASSYSAGGINTEAFF. The CDR3 region has the DNA TGTGCCAGCAGTTACTCCGCGGGGGGGATTAACACTGAAGCTTTCTTT.

This chain links TRBV6-1 with TRBJ2-7; the D is unclear. The CDR3 loop spans 12 amino acids. Trimming stripped 7 bases from V and 4 bases from J, with 11 bases between. Looked up from germline, CDR1 is MNHNS and CDR2 is SASEGT. The CDR3 DNA sequence: TGTGCCAGCACGAACCCAGGATACGAGCAGTACTTC. This encodes CASTNPGYEQYF.

This clonotype has a count of ten or more. The chain joins TRBV12-3 or TRBV12-4 to TRBJ1-2; the D is unclear. Trimming cost V 7 bases and J 4 bases, with 10 bases left between them. CDR3 length equals 12 residues. The CDR3 loop reads CASMGRSYGYTF. DNA of the CDR3: TGTGCCAGCATGGGGAGAAGCTATGGCTACACCTTC.

This clonotype occurred a few times. The genes are TRBV5-8 and TRBJ1-1; D is unclear. CDR1 is SGHTS, CDR2 YDEGEE, per germline. V dropped 0 bases and J dropped 6 bases, with 12 bases sitting between them. CDR3 length equals 14 residues. CDR3 loop: CASSLVSRKPEAFF. The CDR3, as DNA: TGTGCCAGCAGCTTGGTAAGCCGAAAGCCTGAAGCTTTCTTT.

Of note for this clonotype: An end of the junction does not agree with germline; a read error may underlie this. V and J are TRBV30 and TRBJ1-1, with D unresolved. The germline V gene has CDR1 GTSNPN and CDR2 SVGIG (reference sequence). The CDR3 contains 12 residues. Here the CDR3 reads CAWCLMNTEASF. The CDR3, as DNA: TGTGCCTGGTGCCTTATGAACACTGAAGCTTCCTTT.

This clonotype was detected ten times or more. The conserved phenylalanine or tryptophan is not found at the CDR3 terminus, so this likely reflects a read error. The chain uses TRBV6-1 and TRBJ2-2; D is unresolved. CDR1 and CDR2 from the germline V gene are MNHNS and SASEGT. Trimming removed 4 bases from V and 1 base from J, with 7 bases in between. The CDR3 is 14 residues long. CDR3: CASSVRGNTGELFS. DNA for the CDR3: TGTGCCAGCAGTGTACGTGGGAACACCGGGGAGCTGTTTTCT.